This TCR beta chain was observed in a study of cytomegalovirus exposure and HLA in healthy donors. Study-level findings and limits: It was only CMV serostatus that was available as immune exposure information. The listing of about 150 TCR beta chains classed them as cytomegalovirus-associated.

As for this clone: What it binds is unknown.

Donors counted as nominally healthy when sampled, yet unrecorded immune exposures were likely. The PCR was carried out with 60 Vbeta primers and 13 Jbeta primers. TCRdb keeps only in-frame clones here, not all; method: immunoSEQ multiplex PCR. The sample lists over 65,000 clones, about 77% occurring once. Sequenced: PBMCs. The source is a man aged 45-65 years in good health and CMV-seronegative.

The CDR3 DNA follows: TGTGCCAGCACTCGGGGGAACACTGAAGCTTTCTTT. This codes for CASTRGNTEAFF. The V gene is TRBV6-6, the J gene TRBJ1-1; D remains unclear. Per germline, CDR1 MNHNY and CDR2 SVGAGI (reference sequence). With 7 bases removed from V and 1 base from J, the gap between germline ends came to 7 bases. This CDR3 has 12 amino acids.